This TCR beta chain was sequenced during a study of T cells in Graves' hyperthyroidism and ophthalmopathy. CDR1 is SNHLY, CDR2 FYNNEI, per germline. The CDR3 totals 13 residues. V gave up 2 bases and J gave up 6 bases, with 10 bases separating them. From RNA transcripts, TCR beta CDR3 regions were amplified. The TCR CDR3 first-round RT-PCR relied on the HTBI primer set. TCRdb reanalysed the multiplex PCR reads using MiXCR and keeps one entry per CDR3 protein. Of roughly 330,000 distinct CDR3 sequences in the sample, 16% were seen once. Many counts were recorded for this clonotype. Its antigen is unknown. Findings and caveats of the study: A model using 13 V-J features told ophthalmopathy apart from stable hyperthyroidism.

Clinical symptoms, serum thyroxine, TRAb, thyroid ultrasound and orbital computed tomography established diagnosis. Each 10 ml fresh peripheral blood draw supplied the PBMCs. Sequenced input: blood. The chain has TRBV2 and TRBJ1-1, with no clear D. The source of this sequence is a man aged 30 to 39 with Graves' hyperthyroidism. The CDR3 DNA reads TGTGCCAGCAGTGAACGCCTCGGCGCTGAAGCTTTCTTT. Translated: CASSERLGAEAFF.